A single sample gave rise to the 19 T cell receptor beta chains below, sequenced in a study of cytotoxic CD8 clonotypes in ibrutinib-treated CLL. Sequencing used immunoSEQ multiplex PCR; TCRdb keeps in-frame clones, though not all of them. The sample consists of fewer than 200,000 clones, about 80% of them appearing once. Specimen: PBMCs, collected after 24 months of ibrutinib treatment. Receptors originate from a human donor with chronic lymphocytic leukemia.

V gene TRBV15 combines with J gene TRBJ2-2; D is perhaps TRBD1 (6 bases). Germline-derived CDR1 and CDR2 are LNHNV and YYDKDF (reference sequence). The V end was cut by 0 bases, the J end by 3 bases, with 8 bases between. The CDR3 sequence is 15 residues long. CDR3 bases: TGTGCCACCAGCAGAGAAGGGACACACACCGGGGAGCTGTTTTTT. It codes for CATSREGTHTGELFF.

The rearrangement uses TRBV7-2 and TRBJ2-7; 8 bases agree with TRBD2. Looked up from germline, CDR1 is SGHTA and CDR2 is FQGNSA. V trimming: 0 bases; J trimming: 0 bases; junction bases outside the gene matches: 4. This CDR3 contains 16 residues. The CDR3 spells CASSLAGGTSSYEQYF. In DNA form, the CDR3 reads TGTGCCAGCAGCTTAGCGGGCGGGACTAGCTCCTACGAGCAGTACTTC.

The genes are TRBV14 and TRBJ1-6, with TRBD1 matching 10 bases. CDR1 is SGHDN, CDR2 FVKESK, per germline. The CDR3 is 14 amino acids. V trimming: 6 bases; J trimming: 8 bases; junction bases outside the gene matches: 4. In DNA, the CDR3 is TGTGCCAGCAGGCCGACAGGGGGCGATTCACCCCTCCACTTT. As protein: CASRPTGGDSPLHF. The full variable domain, completed using reference TRBV14 and TRBJ1-6, is EAGVTQFPSHSVIEKGQTVTLRCDPISGHDNLYWYRRVMGKEIKFLLHFVKESKQDESGMPNNRFLAERTGGTYSTLKVQPAELEDSGVYFCASRPTGGDSPLHFGNGTRLTVT.

This clone was detected only a few times. V gene TRBV30 combines with J gene TRBJ1-3, with unresolved D. This CDR3 spans 14 amino acids. Germline V gene lookup returns CDR1 GTSNPN and CDR2 SVGIG (reference sequence). V dropped 4 bases and J dropped 0 bases, with 10 bases sitting between them. The chain's CDR3 is CAWTLSYSGNTIYF. The CDR3 DNA reads as TGTGCCTGGACCTTAAGCTACTCTGGAAACACCATATATTTT. Using reference TRBV30 and TRBJ1-3 for the parts outside the CDR3, the full variable domain is SQTIHQWPATLVQPVGSPLSLECTVEGTSNPNLYWYRQAAGRGLQLLFYSVGIGQISSEVPQNLSASRPQDRQFILSSKKLLLSDSGFYLCAWTLSYSGNTIYFGEGSWLTVV.

The gene calls are TRBV27 and TRBJ2-5; D is perhaps TRBD2 (6 bases). Germline V gene data show CDR1 as MNHEY and CDR2 as SMNVEV (reference sequence). V dropped 6 bases and J dropped 0 bases, with 20 bases sitting between them. The CDR3 loop spans 17 amino acids. The CDR3 DNA reads as TGTGCCAGCAGCCTATGGGGAAACGGGAGTGACCAAGAGACCCAGTACTTC. Its translation: CASSLWGNGSDQETQYF.

The V and J genes are TRBV19 and TRBJ2-1; 11 nucleotides agree with TRBD2. The CDR3 consists of 16 residues. Germline V gene data show CDR1 as LNHDA and CDR2 as SQIVND (reference sequence). The V segment lost 8 bases and the J segment 6 bases; nucleotides outside the gene matches: 12. As DNA, the CDR3 is TGTGCCAGTCAGAGTAGCGGGAGGGCCCACGGCAATGAGCAGTTCTTC. It specifies CASQSSGRAHGNEQFF.

This clone was picked up a small number of times. The J gene is TRBJ2-1, the V gene TRBV2; 11 bases are shared with TRBD2. Trimming at V came to 7 bases and at J to 8 bases, leaving 13 bases not matched to a gene. This CDR3 region has 16 residues. Looked up from germline, CDR1 is SNHLY and CDR2 is FYNNEI. CDR3 sequence reads: CASTSGSGGALYEQFF. Here the CDR3 DNA reads TGTGCCAGCACCTCCGGTAGCGGGGGGGCCCTATATGAGCAGTTCTTC. The complete variable domain, with remaining parts taken from reference TRBV2 and TRBJ2-1, reads EPEVTQTPSHQVTQMGQEVILRCVPISNHLYFYWYRQILGQKVEFLVSFYNNEISEKSEIFDDQFSVERPDGSNFTLKIRSTKLEDSAMYFCASTSGSGGALYEQFFGPGTRLTVL.

V is TRBV19 and J is TRBJ1-5; D is uncertain. The V gene lost 11 bases and the J gene lost 3 bases, with 14 bases spanning the gap. Germline assignment: CDR1 LNHDA and CDR2 SQIVND (reference sequence). This CDR3 has 13 amino acids. CDR3 in amino acids: CAGRAGTNQPQHF. Written as DNA, the CDR3 is TGTGCCGGCCGGGCAGGAACCAATCAGCCCCAGCATTTT. The entire variable domain, with the rest obtained from reference TRBV19 and TRBJ1-5, is as follows: DGGITQSPKYLFRKEGQNVTLSCEQNLNHDAMYWYRQDPGQGLRLIYYSQIVNDFQKGDIAEGYSVSREKKESFPLTVTSAQKNPTAFYLCAGRAGTNQPQHFGDGTRLSIL.

This chain links TRBV30 with TRBJ2-7; D perhaps matches TRBD2 (6 bases). Germline V gives CDR1 GTSNPN, CDR2 SVGIG (reference sequence). This CDR3 is 15 amino acids long. The V and J ends lost 1 base and 4 bases respectively, with 17 bases between them. The CDR3 coding sequence is TGTGCCTGGAGTGGCCTGGGTGGCCGGGGGTACGAGCAGTACTTC. Translated, it gives CAWSGLGGRGYEQYF.

By share, this clone counts as medium-sized. This chain uses TRBV28 with TRBJ1-4; 12 bases are a match to TRBD1. This CDR3 spans 15 amino acids. The V gene end was trimmed by 6 bases and the J gene end by 5 bases; junction bases not matched to a gene: 4. From germline, CDR1 is MDHEN and CDR2 SYDVKM. The CDR3, as DNA: TGTGCCAGCAGGGGACAGGGGGCGGGGAATGAAAAACTGTTTTTT. Its translation is CASRGQGAGNEKLFF.

A few counts support this clone. The rearrangement links TRBV29-1 to TRBJ1-1, with 8 nucleotides matching TRBD1. Germline assignment: CDR1 SQVTM and CDR2 ANQGSEA. This CDR3 contains 13 residues. V lost 7 bases and J lost 5; bases outside the gene matches: 9. The CDR3 bases are TGCAGCGCTAAGGACAGGGTTCAGACTGAAGCTTTCTTT. Translating it yields CSAKDRVQTEAFF.

This clone was counted only a few times. The chain combines TRBV19 with TRBJ2-2; D is unresolved. The CDR3 is made up of 12 amino acids. CDR1 LNHDA and CDR2 SQIVND come from the germline V gene (reference sequence). V lost 8 bases and J lost 1, with 5 bases in between. CDR3 sequence (DNA): TGTGCCAGTGGGATGAACACCGGGGAGCTGTTTTTT. Translated, it gives CASGMNTGELFF.

V gene TRBV7-6 combines with J gene TRBJ2-5, with D unresolved. CDR1 and CDR2 (germline): SGHVS, FNYEAQ. The CDR3 is 14 amino acids. V was pared by 2 bases and J by 1 base, with 8 bases between. CDR3 residues: CASSLRNVQETQYF. CDR3 DNA: TGTGCCAGCAGCTTACGGAACGTCCAAGAGACCCAGTACTTC.

The chain carries TRBV6-1 and TRBJ2-7; D may correspond to TRBD1 or TRBD2 (5 bases each). The CDR3 is 16 amino acids. Germline V lookup: CDR1 MNHNS, CDR2 SASEGT. Between the trimmed V and J ends, which lost 3 bases and 0 bases, there was a span of 15 bases. The CDR3, as DNA: TGTGCCAGCAGTGAGGCTGGGACCGAGCCCTCCTACGAGCAGTACTTC. It encodes CASSEAGTEPSYEQYF.

V usage is TRBV19 and J usage is TRBJ2-2, with D unclear. CDR1 is LNHDA, CDR2 SQIVND, per germline (reference sequence). CDR3 length: 16 residues. Trimming took off 1 base at V and 5 bases at J, with 14 bases between the two ends. The CDR3 loop is CASSIGWTSRTGELFF. CDR3 DNA sequence: TGTGCCAGTAGTATAGGTTGGACCTCGAGGACCGGGGAGCTGTTTTTT.

The chain links TRBV27 to TRBJ2-7; weak D call: TRBD2 (6 bases). Germline V gene lookup returns CDR1 MNHEY and CDR2 SMNVEV (reference sequence). The CDR3 runs to 15 residues. Trimming stripped 5 bases from V and 0 bases from J, with 14 bases between. The CDR3 DNA follows: TGTGCCAGCAGTCCCCCGGGACTTAACTCCTACGAGCAGTACTTC. This codes for CASSPPGLNSYEQYF.

Regarding this clone: Relative to the germline gene, one junction end is altered; a read error may explain this. The CDR3 nucleotides read TGTGCCTGGAGTGTACTTTCAGGGGACAGGTTT. This codes for CAWSVLSGDRF. The chain uses TRBV30 and TRBJ1-1; 8 bases fit TRBD1. The CDR3 spans 11 residues. Germline CDR1 GTSNPN, CDR2 SVGIG (reference sequence). Supplemented by reference TRBV30 and TRBJ1-1, the full variable domain reads SQTIHQWPATLVQPVGSPLSLECTVEGTSNPNLYWYRQAAGRGLQLLFYSVGIGQISSEVPQNLSASRPQDRQFILSSKKLLLSDSGFYLCAWSVLSGDRFGQGTRLTVV.

The chain has TRBV19 and TRBJ1-3; weak D call: TRBD1 (5 bases). The CDR3 runs 15 residues. Germline V gives CDR1 LNHDA, CDR2 SQIVND (reference sequence). V was clipped by 4 bases and J by 4 bases, with 14 bases between them. The CDR3 DNA follows: TGTGCCAGTAGTACGCCAGGGAAAGGAGGAAACACCATATATTTT. It specifies CASSTPGKGGNTIYF.

The chain links TRBV29-1 to TRBJ2-7, with TRBD1 as a possible D gene (8 bases). There are 17 residues in the CDR3. V gave up 2 bases and J gave up 4 bases, with 24 bases separating them. Germline CDR1 is SQVTM and CDR2 is ANQGSEA. The CDR3 spells CSVESTGRAGGKYEQYF. In nucleotides, the CDR3 is TGCAGCGTTGAATCTACGGGGAGGGCAGGGGGCAAATACGAGCAGTACTTC.